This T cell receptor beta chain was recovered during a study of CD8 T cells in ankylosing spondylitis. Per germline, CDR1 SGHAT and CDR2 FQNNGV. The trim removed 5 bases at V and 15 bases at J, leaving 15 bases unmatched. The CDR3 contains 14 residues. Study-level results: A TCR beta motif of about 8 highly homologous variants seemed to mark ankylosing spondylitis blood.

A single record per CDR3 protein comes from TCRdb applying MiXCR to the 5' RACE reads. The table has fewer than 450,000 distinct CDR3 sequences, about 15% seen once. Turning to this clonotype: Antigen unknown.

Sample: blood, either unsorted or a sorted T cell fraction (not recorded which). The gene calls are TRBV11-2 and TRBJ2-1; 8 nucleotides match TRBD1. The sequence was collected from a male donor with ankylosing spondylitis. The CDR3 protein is CASSPGTGHISPFF. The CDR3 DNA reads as TGTGCCAGCAGCCCCGGGACAGGCCATATTTCACCGTTCTTC.